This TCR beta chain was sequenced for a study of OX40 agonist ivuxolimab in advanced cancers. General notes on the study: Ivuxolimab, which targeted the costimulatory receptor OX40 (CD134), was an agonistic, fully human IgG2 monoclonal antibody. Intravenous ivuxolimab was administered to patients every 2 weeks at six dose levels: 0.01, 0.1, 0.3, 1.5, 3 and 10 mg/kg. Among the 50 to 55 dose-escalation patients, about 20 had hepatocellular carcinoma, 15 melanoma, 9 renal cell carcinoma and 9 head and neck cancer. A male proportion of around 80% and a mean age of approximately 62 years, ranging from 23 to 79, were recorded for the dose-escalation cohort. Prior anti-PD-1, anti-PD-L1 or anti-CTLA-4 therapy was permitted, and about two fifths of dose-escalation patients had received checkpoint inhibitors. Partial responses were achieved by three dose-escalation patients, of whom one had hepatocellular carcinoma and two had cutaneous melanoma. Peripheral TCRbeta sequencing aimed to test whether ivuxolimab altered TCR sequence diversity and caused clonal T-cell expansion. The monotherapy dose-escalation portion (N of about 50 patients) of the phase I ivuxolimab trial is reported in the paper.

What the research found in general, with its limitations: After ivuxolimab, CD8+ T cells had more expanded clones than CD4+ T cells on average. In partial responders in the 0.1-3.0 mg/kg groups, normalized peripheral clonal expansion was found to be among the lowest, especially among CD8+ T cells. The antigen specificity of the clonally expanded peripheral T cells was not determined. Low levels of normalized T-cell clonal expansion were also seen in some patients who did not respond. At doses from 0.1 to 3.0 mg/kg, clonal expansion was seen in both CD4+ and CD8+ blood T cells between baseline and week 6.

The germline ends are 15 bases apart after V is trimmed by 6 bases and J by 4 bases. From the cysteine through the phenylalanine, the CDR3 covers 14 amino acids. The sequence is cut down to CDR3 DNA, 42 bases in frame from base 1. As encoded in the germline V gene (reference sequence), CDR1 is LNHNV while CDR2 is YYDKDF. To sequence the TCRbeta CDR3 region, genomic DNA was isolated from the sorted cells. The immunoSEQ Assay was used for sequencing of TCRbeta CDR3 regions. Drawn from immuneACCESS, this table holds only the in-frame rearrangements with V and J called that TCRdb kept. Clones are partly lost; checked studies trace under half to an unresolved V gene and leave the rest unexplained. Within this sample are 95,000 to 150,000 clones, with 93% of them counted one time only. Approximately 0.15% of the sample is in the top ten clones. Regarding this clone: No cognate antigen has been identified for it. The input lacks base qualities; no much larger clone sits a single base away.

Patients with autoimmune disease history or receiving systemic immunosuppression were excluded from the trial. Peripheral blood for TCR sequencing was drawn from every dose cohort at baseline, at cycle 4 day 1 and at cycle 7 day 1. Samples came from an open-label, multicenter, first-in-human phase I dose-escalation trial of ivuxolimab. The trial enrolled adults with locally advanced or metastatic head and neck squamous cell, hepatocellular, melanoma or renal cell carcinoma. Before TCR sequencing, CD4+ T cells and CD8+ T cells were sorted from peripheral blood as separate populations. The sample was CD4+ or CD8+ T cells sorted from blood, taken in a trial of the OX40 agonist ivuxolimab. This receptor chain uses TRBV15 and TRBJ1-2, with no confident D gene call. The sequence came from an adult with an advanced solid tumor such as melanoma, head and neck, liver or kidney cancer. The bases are TGTGCCACCAGGGAACAGACGTCTAGCTATGGCTACACCTTC. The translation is CATREQTSSYGYTF.